One T cell receptor (beta chain) is described in this entry. The antigen this receptor binds is unknown. No much larger clonotype is one base removed from it; base qualities were not supplied. The data belong to a study of read filtering for tumor transcriptome and immune sequencing (dated by TCRdb to between 2020 and 2021). Regarding the research as a whole: Of the patients in the cohort, approximately 17 were male and 14 were female, and their mean age was approximately 66 years, with a range of about 40 to 85. By revised international staging, about 8 patients were R-ISS I, some 17 were R-ISS II and roughly 7 were R-ISS III. Whole-transcriptome libraries were prepared with the TruSeq RNA Access Library Prep Kit after DNase treatment. Per sample, about 4.05 to 10.27 million TCR-region mapped reads were obtained with IR-seq, compared with only roughly 75 to 1,400 with RNA-seq. TCR repertoires obtained by targeted immune repertoire sequencing and by bulk whole-transcriptome sequencing performed on the same bone marrow samples were compared. One main goal was a read-filtering strategy for immune repertoire data, in particular deciding whether clonotypes backed by only one read should be removed.

TCR libraries were built from about 370 ng RNA with the Immunoverse kit, using molecular barcoded adaptors covering alpha/delta and beta/gamma chains. TCR library preparation used the same RNA that was used for transcriptome sequencing. Sequencing of the TCR libraries was done on an Illumina HiSeq 4000 with 2 x 150 cycles. As for how the authors treated the data: Using MiXCR, which included quality filtering and error correction, TCR reads were aligned to human V, D, J and C references and then assembled into CDR3 clonotypes. The tcR package in R was used to analyze clonotype counts and gene usage diversity. Raw mapping reads were checked after the RNA-seq reads had been mapped by STAR aligner version 2.5.3a onto the human GRCh37 genome. To test the effect of sequencing depth on detected clonotypes, IR-seq fastq files were randomly downsampled using Seqtk 1.3. TCRdb applied fastp at Q25 and MiXCR to the public reads, then kept only in-frame beta chains. Rows matching on CDR3 protein sequence are summarized as one entry with the most common DNA and genes. Here the V and J calls rest on TCRdb's processing, not on the authors' analysis. In this sample the table shows 100,000 to 150,000 distinct CDR3 sequences, under 15% of which occur a single time. 7.5% to 9.5% of the sample lies in the top ten.

Paper-wide results and their limitations: When single-read clonotypes were removed, the proportions of shared clonotypes in IR-seq and RNA-seq correlated more strongly. IR-seq captured clonotypes at much higher depth and more reliably than RNA-seq, and smaller IR-seq throughput sufficed to identify most shared clonotypes. The sorted CD138-negative fraction was composed of a mixed bone marrow immune population rather than of purified T cells. In IR-seq, roughly four fifths of clonotypes but approximately 3.2% of total reads were represented by single-read clonotypes, whereas in RNA-seq, approximately 73% of clonotypes and approximately 45% of reads were represented by single-read clonotypes.

The CDR1 and CDR2 encoded by the germline V gene are SGHTA and FQGNSA. The CDR3 holds 17 amino acids from the cysteine to the phenylalanine. The only DNA kept is the CDR3, 51 bases in frame from the first base. From V the trimming removes 1 base and from J it removes 0 bases, while the gene matches leave 2 bases of the junction unaccounted for. Each patient had bone marrow sampled at the time of active disease. Bone marrow mononuclear cells were isolated by Ficoll-Hypaque density gradient centrifugation. Myeloma plasma cells were removed and CD138-negative cells were collected by negative selection after labeling with CD138 magnetic microbeads on a MACS separator. Purity of the isolated cells was checked by flow cytometry on an Attune NxT using CD138 antibodies. TRIzol reagent was used to extract total RNA, and a NanoDrop spectrophotometer was used to quantify the extracted RNA. For each patient, paired RNA-seq and IR-seq were run on the CD138-negative bone marrow sample from that patient.

This receptor was taken from a donor over 35 with multiple myeloma. The sequence is built from TRBV7-2 and TRBJ2-3; TRBD2 matches 12 bases in the middle. The specimen was a population of CD138-negative cells sorted from bone marrow. The cell subset or site label for this specimen denotes: bone marrow mononuclear cells depleted of CD138+ plasma/myeloma cells by negative magnetic selection. This receptor has the CDR3 CASSLEGTSGSTDTQYF. DNA sequence: TGTGCCAGCAGCTTAGAAGGGACTAGCGGGAGCACAGATACGCAGTATTTT. Where the CDR3 stops, the reference TRBV7-2 and TRBJ2-3 genes take over; the full variable domain is GAGVSQSPSNKVTEKGKDVELRCDPISGHTALYWYRQSLGQGLEFLIYFQGNSAPDKSGLPSDRFSAERTGGSVSTLTIQRTQQEDSAVYLCASSLEGTSGSTDTQYFGPGTRLTVL.